The clone carrying this TCR beta chain came up many times. The data were taken from a study of molecular identifiers for immune sequencing clone quantification. Germline V gene data show CDR1 as MNHEY and CDR2 as SVGAGI. J gave up 3 bases and V 6 bases, and 7 bases lay outside the gene matches. This CDR3 spans 15 amino acids. TCR libraries were built in bulk with a published protocol and specific TCR primers. TCRdb itself ran the PCR reads through MiXCR, one entry per CDR3 protein. The sample records 300,000 to 350,000 distinct CDR3 sequences, about a fifth being singletons. Based on a CD8+CD4-CCR7+CD45RA+ profile, naive CD8 T cells were sorted.

The chain employs TRBV6-5 and TRBJ2-3; 9 bases line up with TRBD2. This receptor was identified in a human donor in good health. Some libraries in this study had Jurkat cell RNA spiked in. Sequencing input: naive CD8+ T cells from blood, with Jurkat cell RNA spiked in. Subset denoted: FACS-sorted CD8+CD4-CCR7+CD45RA+ naive T cells. The CDR3 DNA sequence: TGTGCCAGCAGCTGGGTAGCGGGGGCGACAGATACGCAGTATTTT. This sequence encodes CASSWVAGATDTQYF.